Below are 10 T cell receptor beta chains sequenced from a single sample in a study of CD8 T cells in ankylosing spondylitis. The study's findings and limits: Among TCR beta sequences, a motif of eight or nine highly homologous variants appeared characteristic of ankylosing spondylitis blood.

In TCRdb, the 5' RACE reads were re-called with MiXCR into one record per CDR3 protein. The repertoire holds fewer than 450,000 distinct CDR3 sequences, with roughly 15% as singletons. Antigen specificity for these receptors is unknown. The sample consisted of blood, either unsorted or a sorted T cell fraction (not recorded which). The receptors derive from a male donor with ankylosing spondylitis.

V is TRBV20-1 and J is TRBJ1-3; TRBD1 aligns across 9 bases. The V gene end was trimmed by 6 bases and the J gene end by 8 bases; junction bases not matched to a gene: 8. Germline values: CDR1 DFQATT, CDR2 SNEGSKA (reference sequence). CDR3 length: 13 amino acids. The CDR3 nucleotides are TGCAGTGCCGCCGGACAGGGGAGGTACACCATATATTTT. Translating gives CSAAGQGRYTIYF.

A few counts support this clonotype. The chain couples TRBV5-1 to TRBJ2-3; 7 bases fit TRBD2. V gave up 0 bases and J gave up 7 bases; unmatched junction bases: 8. Germline V gene sequence: CDR1 SGHRS, CDR2 YFSETQ. This CDR3 region has 15 residues. CDR3 loop: CASSLAERGGYTQYF. Written as DNA, the CDR3 is TGCGCCAGCAGCTTGGCTGAGCGGGGAGGGTATACGCAGTATTTT. Full variable domain (outside the CDR3, taken from reference TRBV5-1 and TRBJ2-3): KAGVTQTPRYLIKTRGQQVTLSCSPISGHRSVSWYQQTPGQGLQFLFEYFSETQRNKGNFPGRFSGRQFSNSRSEMNVSTLELGDSALYLCASSLAERGGYTQYFGPGTRLTVL.

The DNA for the CDR3 is TGCGCCAGCAGCAGAATACCGGGACAGTGGAACACCGGGGAGCTGTTTTTT. Its protein is CASSRIPGQWNTGELFF. J is TRBJ2-2 and V is TRBV5-1, with 7 bases that match TRBD1. In germline, CDR1 is SGHRS, CDR2 YFSETQ. The CDR3 runs to 17 residues. V dropped 4 bases and J dropped 1; count of bases not matched to a gene: 10.

CDR3 protein: CASSSYFGTAYEQYF. Here the CDR3 DNA reads TGTGCCAGCAGTAGCTATTTCGGGACAGCCTACGAGCAGTACTTC. The V and J genes are TRBV6-1 and TRBJ2-7; 7 nucleotides match TRBD1. Losses at the gene ends were 5 bases for V and 2 bases for J; bases not matched to a gene: 9. The CDR3 sequence is 15 residues long. Per germline, CDR1 MNHNS and CDR2 SASEGT.

The sample holds a few counts of this clonotype. The J gene is TRBJ2-1, the V gene TRBV30; D is possibly TRBD1 (5 bases). The CDR3 contains 11 residues. Germline values: CDR1 GTSNPN, CDR2 SVGIG (reference sequence). The V and J ends lost 7 bases and 4 bases respectively, with 8 bases between them. Here the CDR3 reads CASDTYNEQFF. The CDR3 nucleotides are TGTGCCTCGGACACTTACAATGAGCAGTTCTTC.

This clonotype was recorded many times. The rearrangement links TRBV5-1 to TRBJ2-1; 8 bases agree with TRBD1. With 4 bases clipped from V and 0 bases from J, the junction kept 3 bases outside the gene matches. Germline CDR1 reads SGHRS; CDR2 reads YFSETQ. CDR3 length equals 15 residues. The CDR3 nucleotides are TGCGCCAGCAGCCGACAGGGGTACTCCTACAATGAGCAGTTCTTC. Its protein product is CASSRQGYSYNEQFF.

The CDR3 DNA sequence: TGCAGTGCTAGTCAAAGACAGGGGATGAACACTGAAGCTTTCTTT. Translating gives CSASQRQGMNTEAFF. The chain carries TRBV20-1 and TRBJ1-1; 8 positions match TRBD1. J gave up 0 bases and V 3 bases, and 6 bases lay outside the gene matches. Looked up from germline, CDR1 is DFQATT and CDR2 is SNEGSKA (reference sequence). This CDR3 region has 15 residues.

This clonotype was seen a few times. CDR3 sequence (DNA): TGCAGTGCTAGACTGCCCGGGAGGCGGAGCTACAATGAGCAGTTCTTC. As protein: CSARLPGRRSYNEQFF. V usage is TRBV20-1 and J usage is TRBJ2-1, with 7 bases identical to TRBD2. In germline, CDR1 is DFQATT, CDR2 SNEGSKA (reference sequence). This CDR3 has 16 residues. J gave up 3 bases and V 2 bases, and 10 bases lay outside the gene matches.

This clonotype has just a few counts. The V and J genes are TRBV5-1 and TRBJ2-5; 9 nucleotides match TRBD1. This CDR3 is 15 amino acids long. With 3 bases clipped from V and 0 bases from J, the junction kept 3 bases outside the gene matches. Germline values: CDR1 SGHRS, CDR2 YFSETQ. As DNA, the CDR3 is TGCGCCAGCAGCTCCGGGACAGGGTACCAAGAGACCCAGTACTTC. Its translation is CASSSGTGYQETQYF. The entire variable domain, with the rest obtained from reference TRBV5-1 and TRBJ2-5, is as follows: KAGVTQTPRYLIKTRGQQVTLSCSPISGHRSVSWYQQTPGQGLQFLFEYFSETQRNKGNFPGRFSGRQFSNSRSEMNVSTLELGDSALYLCASSSGTGYQETQYFGPGTRLLVL.

This clonotype showed up just a few times. This sequence joins TRBV6-1 and TRBJ1-5; 10 bases match TRBD1. With V trimmed by 5 bases and J by 6 bases, 7 bases remained unmatched. The CDR3 covers 15 residues. Looked up from germline, CDR1 is MNHNS and CDR2 is SASEGT. The CDR3 loop reads CASSPRQGASQPQHF. The DNA for the CDR3 is TGTGCCAGCAGTCCGCGACAGGGGGCGAGTCAGCCCCAGCATTTT.